This T cell receptor (beta chain) is drawn from a study of identical twins. This clonotype has only a few counts. Each CDR3 protein gets one entry after TCRdb re-called the 5' RACE reads with MiXCR. The profile shows about 280,000 distinct CDR3 sequences, more than 6.5% of them singletons. This same sample was also taken into another study, of yellow fever vaccine responses in identical twins.

The receptor was isolated from a woman aged 18-29 years in good health. Specimen: memory (CD45RO+) T cells sorted from blood.

CDR3 region: CASRRDSTKSV. The CDR3 nucleotides are TGTGCCAGCAGGAGGGACAGCACCAAGAGCGTC. This chain joins TRBV2 and TRBJ2-7, with TRBD1 matching over 7 bases. The CDR3 has 11 residues. Germline V gene sequence: CDR1 SNHLY, CDR2 FYNNEI.